Listed below are T cell receptor beta chains from one sample, sequenced in a study of T cell repertoires in cytomegalovirus infection. TCRdb itself ran the reads through MiXCR, one entry per CDR3 protein. The sample has about 52,000 distinct CDR3 sequences, less than 20% seen once. These receptors' antigens are unknown. The sequenced sample was CD8+ T cells from cultured PBMCs, obtained from culture after CMV antigen stimulation. These receptors were obtained from a human donor in good health (CMV status not recorded). Some clones in this sample may be carry-over from other donors' samples. The CDR3 runs from the conserved cysteine through the conserved F or W. Each record gives: V gene, D gene, clone size, J gene, CDR3 protein, CDR3 DNA. D genes are given only for firm matches. Not all rows give a size; the values are once, few, many and, for expanded clones, a class.

>TRBV6-5|NA|NA|TRBJ1-2
CASSYGTGGYTF
TGTGCCAGCAGTTACGGAACGGGGGGCTACACCTTC
>TRBV9|NA|NA|TRBJ1-3
CASSAAGRDPGNTIYF
TGTGCCAGCAGCGCCGCGGGAAGGGACCCTGGAAACACCATATATTTT
>TRBV27|NA|few|TRBJ1-2
CASSLSRGTHGYTF
TGTGCCAGCAGTTTATCGAGGGGGACTCATGGCTACACCTTC
>TRBV27|NA|NA|TRBJ1-5
CASSISGHDSNQPQHF
TGTGCCAGCAGTATCTCGGGACACGATAGCAATCAGCCCCAGCATTTT
>TRBV4-2|NA|few|TRBJ1-2
CASSQDVSTVHGYTF
TGTGCCAGCAGCCAAGATGTTTCGACAGTTCATGGCTACACCTTC
>TRBV7-2|TRBD1|once|TRBJ2-5
CASSLAQTGEYF
TGTGCCAGCAGCTTAGCTCAGACAGGGGAGTACTTC
>TRBV24-1|NA|NA|TRBJ2-2
CATSDTTGPTNTGELFF
TGTGCCACCAGTGACACGACAGGACCGACGAACACCGGGGAGCTGTTTTTT
>TRBV4-1|TRBD1|few|TRBJ1-1
CASSQDDRAGTEAFF
TGCGCCAGCAGCCAAGATGACAGGGCGGGCACTGAAGCTTTCTTT
>TRBV27|NA|NA|TRBJ2-7
CASRSGAIFEQYF
TGTGCCAGCAGGTCCGGGGCGATTTTCGAGCAGTACTTC
>TRBV2|NA|few|TRBJ1-2
CASSDSRDGYTF
TGTGCCAGCAGTGACAGCCGCGACGGCTACACCTTC
>TRBV5-6|NA|NA|TRBJ1-5
CASSLGTDRFNQPQHF
TGTGCCAGCAGCCTAGGGACCGACAGGTTCAATCAGCCCCAGCATTTT
>TRBV2|NA|many|TRBJ1-4
CASTEPPGPTNEKLFF
TGTGCCAGCACCGAACCCCCAGGCCCAACTAATGAAAAACTGTTTTTT
>TRBV7-9|TRBD1|few|TRBJ2-7
CASSRSGQNYEQYF
TGTGCCAGCAGTCGGTCGGGACAGAACTACGAGCAGTACTTC
>TRBV7-2|NA|few|TRBJ1-3
CASSSLSSGLPGNTIYF
TGTGCCAGCAGCTCACTTTCTTCAGGGCTCCCTGGAAACACCATATATTTT
>TRBV7-9|TRBD1|few|TRBJ2-7
CASSHYRGRYEQYF
TGTGCCAGCAGCCACTACAGGGGGCGCTACGAGCAGTACTTC
>TRBV5-4|TRBD1|NA|TRBJ2-5
CASAYRGVETQYF
TGTGCCAGCGCTTACAGGGGAGTCGAGACCCAGTACTTC
>TRBV12-3/TRBV12-4|NA|NA|TRBJ2-4
CASSLQGEMDIQYF
TGTGCCAGCAGTTTACAGGGAGAGATGGACATTCAGTACTTC
>TRBV7-9|TRBD1|NA|TRBJ1-2
CASSLPGQGDGYTF
TGTGCCAGCAGCTTACCCGGGCAGGGGGATGGCTACACCTTC
>TRBV7-3|NA|NA|TRBJ2-3
CASSSWLTDTQYF
TGTGCCAGCAGCTCGTGGCTGACAGATACGCAGTATTTT
>TRBV6-5|TRBD2|few|TRBJ2-5
CASSPYTSGVEETQYF
TGTGCCAGCAGCCCGTACACTAGCGGGGTGGAGGAGACCCAGTACTTC
>TRBV4-1|NA|NA|TRBJ1-2
CASSQEGGNYGYTF
TGCGCCAGCAGCCAAGAAGGGGGAAACTATGGCTACACCTTC
>TRBV7-9|NA|NA|TRBJ2-7
CASSREGVYEQYF
TGTGCCAGCAGCCGAGAGGGGGTCTACGAGCAGTACTTC